The clone carrying this TCR beta chain was detected only once. This record belongs to a study of control samples from healthy donors and cancer patients. Generated by immunoSEQ multiplex PCR, the TCRdb table keeps only in-frame clones and is missing some. The table includes tens of thousands of clones, around 84% detected once. Specimen: blood. This clonotype was sampled from a man between 45 and 60 years old in good health.

CDR3 sequence reads: CASSLAPNTEAFF. In nucleotides, the CDR3 is TGTGCCAGCAGCTTAGCGCCGAACACTGAAGCTTTCTTT. The chain combines TRBV7-7 with TRBJ1-1; D not resolved. This CDR3 has 13 residues. V dropped 0 bases and J dropped 1 base, with 3 bases sitting between them. Germline V gene lookup returns CDR1 SSHAT and CDR2 FNYEAQ (reference sequence).